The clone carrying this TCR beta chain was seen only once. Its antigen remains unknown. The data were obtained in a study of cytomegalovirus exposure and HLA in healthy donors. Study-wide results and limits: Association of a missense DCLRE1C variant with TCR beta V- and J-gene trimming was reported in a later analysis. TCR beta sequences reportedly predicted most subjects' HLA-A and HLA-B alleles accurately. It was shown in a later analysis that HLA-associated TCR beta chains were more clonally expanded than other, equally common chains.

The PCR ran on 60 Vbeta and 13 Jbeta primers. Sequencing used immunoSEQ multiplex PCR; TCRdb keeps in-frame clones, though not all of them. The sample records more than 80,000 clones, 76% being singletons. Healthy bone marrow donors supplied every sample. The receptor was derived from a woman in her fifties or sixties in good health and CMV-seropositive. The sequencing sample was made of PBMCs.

The CDR3: CASRGDRASGNTIYF. DNA of the CDR3: TGTGCCAGCAGGGGTGACAGGGCGTCCGGAAACACCATATATTTT. This chain links TRBV2 with TRBJ1-3; 7 nucleotides match TRBD1. After removal of 6 bases from V and 4 bases from J, the junction contained 9 bases not matched to a gene. This CDR3 comprises 15 residues. Germline V gene lookup returns CDR1 SNHLY and CDR2 FYNNEI.